Listed below are T cell receptor beta chains from one sample, sequenced in a study of blood T cell repertoires in COVID-19. Some clones are missing from TCRdb's copy, which holds only in-frame ones; the method was immunoSEQ multiplex PCR. The sample holds 80,000 to 100,000 clones, about nine tenths seen once. Specimen: peripheral blood. The receptors were sampled from a human donor with active COVID-19. The donor label of this sample is uncertain. Both conserved end residues are part of each CDR3. The order of the fields is V gene, J gene, clone size, D gene, CDR3 protein, CDR3 DNA. A D gene is named only where the DNA matches it firmly. For some rows the clone size is stated as once, few or many, or as a class when expanded; others skip it.

>TRBV5-4|TRBJ2-2|-|-
CASSLTRVGGELFF
TGTGCCAGCAGCTTGACCAGGGTTGGCGGGGAGCTGTTTTTT
>TRBV5-1|TRBJ2-2|-|-
CASKAQVKNTGELFF
TGCGCCAGCAAGGCACAGGTTAAGAACACCGGGGAGCTGTTTTTT
>TRBV7-9|TRBJ2-4|-|-
CASSTGIAKNIQYF
TGTGCCAGCAGCACAGGGATAGCCAAAAACATTCAGTACTTC
>TRBV3-1/TRBV3-2|TRBJ2-5|-|-
CASSRWSEKETQYF
TGTGCCAGCAGTCGTTGGTCAGAAAAAGAGACCCAGTACTTC
>TRBV27|TRBJ2-1|once|-
CASSLFDGGNEQFF
TGTGCCAGCAGTTTATTCGACGGGGGCAATGAGCAGTTCTTC
>TRBV7-2|TRBJ2-2|-|TRBD1
CASSRTGADTGELFF
TGTGCCAGCAGCCGCACAGGGGCGGACACCGGGGAGCTGTTTTTT
>TRBV25-1|TRBJ2-7|once|-
CASSPTGLPVEQYF
TGTGCCAGCAGTCCCACGGGGTTACCGGTCGAGCAGTACTTC
>TRBV27|TRBJ2-1|-|TRBD1
CASSSYRGPEQFF
TGTGCCAGCAGTTCCTACAGGGGCCCTGAGCAGTTCTTC
>TRBV5-1|TRBJ2-3|few|-
CASSLATGFLVTQYF
TGCGCCAGCAGCTTGGCCACAGGATTCCTCGTCACGCAGTATTTT
>TRBV7-2|TRBJ2-7|-|TRBD1
CASSTRQGADEQYF
TGTGCCAGCAGCACCCGACAGGGGGCTGATGAGCAGTACTTC
>TRBV19|TRBJ1-5|few|TRBD1
CASSTQGRSNQPQHF
TGTGCCAGTAGTACACAGGGGAGGAGCAATCAGCCCCAGCATTTT
>TRBV18|TRBJ2-5|-|-
CASSPYRSQETQYF
TGTGCCAGCTCACCCTACAGATCGCAAGAGACCCAGTACTTC
>TRBV6-1|TRBJ1-5|-|-
CASSESVGGGYQPQHF
TGTGCCAGCAGTGAATCAGTAGGGGGGGGTTATCAGCCCCAGCATTTT
>TRBV30|TRBJ1-4|-|-
CAWRGGGKLFF
TGTGCCTGGAGGGGGGGAGGAAAACTGTTTTTT
>TRBV30|TRBJ1-5|-|-
CAWSVGRDQPQHF
TGTGCCTGGAGTGTGGGCAGGGATCAGCCCCAGCATTTT
>TRBV6-5|TRBJ1-1|-|TRBD1
CASSLGQGITEAFF
TGTGCCAGCAGCCTCGGACAGGGGATCACTGAAGCTTTCTTT
>TRBV6-2/TRBV6-3|TRBJ2-1|-|-
CASSRRLGYNEQFF
TGTGCCAGCAGCCGCCGACTAGGGTATAATGAGCAGTTCTTC
>TRBV5-1|TRBJ1-1|-|-
CASSLGWTALNTEAFF
TGCGCCAGCAGCTTGGGTTGGACAGCGCTCAACACTGAAGCTTTCTTT
>TRBV7-2|TRBJ2-7|-|-
CASSLDRSMVEQYF
TGTGCCAGCAGCTTAGATCGGAGTATGGTGGAGCAGTACTTC
>TRBV27|TRBJ1-5|-|-
CASSLSGGGHQPQHF
TGTGCCAGCAGTTTATCAGGCGGGGGGCATCAGCCCCAGCATTTT
>TRBV5-6|TRBJ1-6|-|-
CASSLGPTVYNSPLHF
TGTGCCAGCAGCCTAGGACCGACAGTTTATAATTCACCCCTCCACTTT
>TRBV19|TRBJ2-4|-|-
CASSKHAAKNIQYF
TGTGCCAGTAGTAAGCATGCGGCCAAAAACATTCAGTACTTC
>TRBV10-3|TRBJ2-1|-|TRBD1
CAISESVTGAGPNEQFF
TGTGCCATCAGTGAGTCTGTGACAGGGGCTGGGCCCAATGAGCAGTTCTTC
>TRBV6-6|TRBJ2-5|few|-
CAPLSAVAPQETQYF
TGTGCGCCCCTAAGTGCGGTTGCTCCCCAAGAGACCCAGTACTTC
>TRBV28|TRBJ1-2|-|-
CASSFGQTNYGYTF
TGTGCCAGCAGTTTTGGACAGACTAACTATGGCTACACCTTC
>TRBV5-1|TRBJ2-5|-|-
CASSQRLDGGQETQYF
TGCGCCAGCAGCCAGAGGCTAGACGGGGGGCAGGAGACCCAGTACTTC
>TRBV2|TRBJ1-2|-|-
CASSGPLSGYTF
TGTGCCAGCAGTGGTCCCCTCTCTGGCTACACCTTC
>TRBV7-9|TRBJ2-3|few|TRBD2
CASSLGPQAGSSTDTQYF
TGTGCCAGCAGCTTAGGGCCACAAGCGGGGTCTAGCACAGATACGCAGTATTTT
>TRBV30|TRBJ1-1|-|-
CAYVDRREAEAFF
TGTGCCTACGTAGACAGAAGAGAAGCTGAAGCTTTCTTT
>TRBV11-2|TRBJ1-6|-|-
CASSFLMHSSYNSPLHF
TGTGCCAGCAGCTTTTTAATGCATAGCTCCTATAATTCACCCCTCCACTTT